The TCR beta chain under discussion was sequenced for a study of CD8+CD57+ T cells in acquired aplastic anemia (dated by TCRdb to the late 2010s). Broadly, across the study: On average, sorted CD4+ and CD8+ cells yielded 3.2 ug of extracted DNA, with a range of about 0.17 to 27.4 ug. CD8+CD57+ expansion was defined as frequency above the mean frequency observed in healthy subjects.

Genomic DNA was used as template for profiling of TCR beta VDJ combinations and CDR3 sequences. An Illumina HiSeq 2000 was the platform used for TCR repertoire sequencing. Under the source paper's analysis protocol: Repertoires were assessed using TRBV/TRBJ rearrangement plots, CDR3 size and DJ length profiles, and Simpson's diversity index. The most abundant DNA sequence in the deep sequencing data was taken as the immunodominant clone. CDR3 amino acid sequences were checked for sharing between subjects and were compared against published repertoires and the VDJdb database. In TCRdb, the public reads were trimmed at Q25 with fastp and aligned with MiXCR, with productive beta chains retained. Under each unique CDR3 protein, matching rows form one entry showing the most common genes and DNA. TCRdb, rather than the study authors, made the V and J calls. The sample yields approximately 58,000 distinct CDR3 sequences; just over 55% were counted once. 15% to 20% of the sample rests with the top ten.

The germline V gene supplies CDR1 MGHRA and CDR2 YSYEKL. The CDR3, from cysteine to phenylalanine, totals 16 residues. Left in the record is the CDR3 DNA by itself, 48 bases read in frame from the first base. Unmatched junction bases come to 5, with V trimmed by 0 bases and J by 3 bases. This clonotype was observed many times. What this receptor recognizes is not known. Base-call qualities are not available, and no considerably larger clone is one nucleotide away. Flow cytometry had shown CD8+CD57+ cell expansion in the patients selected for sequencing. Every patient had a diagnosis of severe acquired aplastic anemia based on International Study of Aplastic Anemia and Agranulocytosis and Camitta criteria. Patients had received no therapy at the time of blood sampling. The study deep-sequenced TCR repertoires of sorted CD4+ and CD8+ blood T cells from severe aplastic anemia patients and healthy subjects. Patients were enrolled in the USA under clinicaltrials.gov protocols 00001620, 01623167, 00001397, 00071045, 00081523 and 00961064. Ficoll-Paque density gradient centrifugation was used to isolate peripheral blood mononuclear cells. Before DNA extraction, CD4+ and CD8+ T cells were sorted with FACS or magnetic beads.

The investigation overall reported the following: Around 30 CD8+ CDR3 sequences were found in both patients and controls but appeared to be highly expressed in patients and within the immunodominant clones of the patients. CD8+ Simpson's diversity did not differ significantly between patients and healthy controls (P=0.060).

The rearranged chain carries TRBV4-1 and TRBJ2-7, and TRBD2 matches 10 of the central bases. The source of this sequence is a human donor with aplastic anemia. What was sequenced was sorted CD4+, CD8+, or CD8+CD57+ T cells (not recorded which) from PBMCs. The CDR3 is CASSQDIAGGFYEQYF. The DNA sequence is TGCGCCAGCAGCCAAGACATAGCGGGGGGATTCTACGAGCAGTACTTC.